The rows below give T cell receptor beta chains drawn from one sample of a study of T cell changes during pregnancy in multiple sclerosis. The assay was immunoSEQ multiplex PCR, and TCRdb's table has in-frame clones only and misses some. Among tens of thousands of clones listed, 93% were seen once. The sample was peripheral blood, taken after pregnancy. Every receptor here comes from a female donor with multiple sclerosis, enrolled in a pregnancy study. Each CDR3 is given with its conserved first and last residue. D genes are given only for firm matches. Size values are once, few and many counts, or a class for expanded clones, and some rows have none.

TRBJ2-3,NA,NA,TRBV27,CASSRNADTQYF,TGTGCCAGCAGTCGTAACGCGGATACGCAGTATTTT
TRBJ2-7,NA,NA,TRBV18,CASSPQRNSYEQYF,TGTGCCAGCTCACCACAAAGAAACAGCTACGAGCAGTACTTC
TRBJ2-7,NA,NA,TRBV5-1,CASRVRDSLYEQYF,TGCGCCAGCAGGGTCCGGGACTCCCTCTACGAGCAGTACTTC
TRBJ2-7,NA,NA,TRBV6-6,CASSLGTGTYEQYF,TGTGCCAGCAGTCTCGGGACTGGGACCTACGAGCAGTACTTC
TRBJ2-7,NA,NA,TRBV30,CAWSVSLYEQYF,TGTGCCTGGAGTGTATCCTTATACGAGCAGTACTTC
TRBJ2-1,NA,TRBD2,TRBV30,CAWSRSGQRDEQFF,TGTGCCTGGAGTCGTAGCGGGCAGAGGGATGAGCAGTTCTTC
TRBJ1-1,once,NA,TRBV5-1,CASSLARDRGTEAFF,TGCGCCAGCAGCTTGGCCAGGGATAGGGGCACTGAAGCTTTCTTT
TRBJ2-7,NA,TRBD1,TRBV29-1,CSVAGQSSYEQYF,TGCAGCGTTGCGGGACAGAGCTCCTACGAGCAGTACTTC
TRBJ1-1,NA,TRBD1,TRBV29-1,CSVEDRQGAEAFF,TGCAGCGTTGAAGATCGTCAGGGGGCTGAAGCTTTCTTT
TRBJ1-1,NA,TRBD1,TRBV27,CASRSTGGPFTFF,TGTGCCAGCAGGTCGACAGGGGGACCTTTTACTTTCTTT
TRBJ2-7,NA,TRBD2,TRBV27,CASSFSAGGLEQYF,TGTGCCAGCAGTTTTTCGGCGGGAGGGCTCGAGCAGTACTTC
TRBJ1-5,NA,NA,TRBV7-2,CASSSQRNQPQHF,TGTGCCAGCAGCTCGCAGAGGAATCAGCCCCAGCATTTT
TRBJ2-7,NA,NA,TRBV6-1,CASERLRGEQYF,TGTGCCAGCGAGAGATTAAGGGGCGAGCAGTACTTC
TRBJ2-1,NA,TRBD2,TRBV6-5,CASSQLAGVDEQFF,TGTGCCAGCAGTCAACTAGCGGGAGTGGATGAGCAGTTCTTC
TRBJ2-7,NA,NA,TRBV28,CASSFGQRTVDEQYF,TGTGCCAGCAGTTTCGGGCAGCGGACGGTTGACGAGCAGTACTTC
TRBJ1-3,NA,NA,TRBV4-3,CASSPGGARSGNTIYF,TGCGCCAGCAGCCCGGGGGGGGCCCGCTCTGGAAACACCATATATTTT
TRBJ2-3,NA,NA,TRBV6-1,CASSGVLAGGTDTQYF,TGTGCCAGCAGTGGAGTGCTGGCAGGGGGCACAGATACGCAGTATTTT
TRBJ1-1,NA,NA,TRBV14,CASSQAGFTEAFF,TGTGCCAGCAGCCAAGCAGGGTTCACTGAAGCTTTCTTT
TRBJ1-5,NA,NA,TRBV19,CASRPSRRENQPQHF,TGTGCCAGTAGGCCATCCCGTCGGGAAAATCAGCCCCAGCATTTT
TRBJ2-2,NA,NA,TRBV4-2,CASSRPGTSRTGELFF,TGTGCCAGCAGCCGCCCCGGGACTTCGAGAACCGGGGAGCTGTTTTTT
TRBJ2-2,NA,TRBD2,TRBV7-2,CAAAVGLAGGTGELFF,TGTGCCGCCGCCGTCGGACTAGCGGGAGGGACCGGGGAGCTGTTTTTT
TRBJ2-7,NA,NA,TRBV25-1,CASSDGPGERDEQYF,TGTGCCAGCAGTGATGGGCCAGGGGAGCGCGACGAGCAGTACTTC
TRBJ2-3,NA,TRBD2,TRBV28,CASSLSEREVDTQYF,TGTGCCAGCAGTTTAAGTGAGCGGGAGGTGGATACGCAGTATTTT
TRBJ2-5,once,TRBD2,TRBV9,CASSVGGLAGRETQYF,TGTGCCAGCAGCGTAGGGGGACTAGCGGGTAGAGAGACCCAGTACTTC
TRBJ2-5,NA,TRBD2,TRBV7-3,CASSLNPGTSGSSGTQYF,TGTGCCAGCAGCTTAAACCCCGGGACTAGCGGGAGTTCAGGGACCCAGTACTTC
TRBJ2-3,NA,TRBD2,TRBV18,CASSRSGRGTDTQYF,TGTGCCAGCTCAAGGAGCGGGAGGGGCACAGATACGCAGTATTTT
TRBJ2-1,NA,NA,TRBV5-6,CASRGASARGGQFF,TGTGCCAGCAGGGGGGCATCGGCGAGAGGGGGGCAGTTCTTC
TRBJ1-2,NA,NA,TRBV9,CASSVGGGGYTF,TGTGCCAGCAGCGTAGGAGGGGGAGGCTACACCTTC
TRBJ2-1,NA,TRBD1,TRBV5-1,CASSLGQANEQFF,TGCGCCAGCAGCTTAGGACAGGCCAATGAGCAGTTCTTC
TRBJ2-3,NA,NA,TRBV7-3,CASSLTGADTQYF,TGTGCCAGCAGCTTAACAGGGGCAGATACGCAGTATTTT
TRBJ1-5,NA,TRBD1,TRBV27,CASSSGTGFLQPQHF,TGTGCCAGCAGTTCCGGGACAGGGTTTCTTCAGCCCCAGCATTTT
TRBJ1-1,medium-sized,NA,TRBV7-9,CASSLAQLNTEAFF,TGTGCCAGCAGCTTAGCCCAATTGAACACTGAAGCTTTCTTT
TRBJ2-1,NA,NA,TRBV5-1,CASSTNLDSGQFF,TGCGCCAGCAGCACGAATTTGGACTCCGGGCAGTTCTTC
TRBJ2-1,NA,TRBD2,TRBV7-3,CASSTTSGREQFF,TGTGCCAGCAGCACGACTAGCGGGAGGGAGCAGTTCTTC
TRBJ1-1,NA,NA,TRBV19,CASRIEGTEAFF,TGTGCCAGTAGGATCGAGGGCACTGAAGCTTTCTTT
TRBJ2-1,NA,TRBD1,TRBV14,CASSPQGVGEQFF,TGTGCCAGCAGCCCGCAGGGGGTGGGTGAGCAGTTCTTC
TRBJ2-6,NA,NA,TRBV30,CAWSGQVLGGANVLTF,TGTGCCTGGAGTGGACAGGTACTTGGGGGGGCCAACGTCCTGACTTTC
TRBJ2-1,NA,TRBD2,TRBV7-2,CASSSPSGRIPGEQFF,TGTGCCAGCAGCTCCCCTAGCGGGAGGATTCCCGGTGAGCAGTTCTTC
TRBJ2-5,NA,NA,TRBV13,CASSLRGLGETQYF,TGTGCCAGCAGCTTGAGGGGACTGGGGGAGACCCAGTACTTC
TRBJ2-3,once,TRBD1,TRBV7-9,CASSQGQVEDTQYF,TGTGCCAGCAGCCAAGGACAGGTGGAAGATACGCAGTATTTT
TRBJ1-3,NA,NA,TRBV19,CASTRTGSGNTIYF,TGTGCCAGTACTCGAACGGGGTCCGGAAACACCATATATTTT
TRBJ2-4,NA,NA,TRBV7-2,CASSLAAGKNIQYF,TGTGCCAGCAGCTTAGCGGCAGGAAAAAACATTCAGTACTTC
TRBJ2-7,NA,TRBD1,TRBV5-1,CASSRSGQGVYEQYF,TGCGCCAGCAGCCGCAGTGGACAGGGGGTATACGAGCAGTACTTC
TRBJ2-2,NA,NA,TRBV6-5,CASSLQGYTGELFF,TGTGCCAGCAGTTTGCAGGGTTACACCGGGGAGCTGTTTTTT
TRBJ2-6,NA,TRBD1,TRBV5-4,CASSPWTGGTGANVLTF,TGTGCCAGCAGCCCGTGGACAGGGGGCACTGGGGCCAACGTCCTGACTTTC
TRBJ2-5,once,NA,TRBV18,CASSTGRGETQYF,TGTGCCAGCTCAACAGGGAGGGGAGAGACCCAGTACTTC
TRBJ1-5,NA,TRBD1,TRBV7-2,CASSLTGQGARGNQPQHF,TGTGCCAGCAGCCTCACGGGACAGGGGGCCAGGGGGAATCAGCCCCAGCATTTT
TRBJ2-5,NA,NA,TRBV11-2,CASSLRRSQETQYF,TGTGCCAGCAGCTTACGTCGCAGCCAAGAGACCCAGTACTTC
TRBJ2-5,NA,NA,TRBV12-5,CASGLFLDGQRQETQYF,TGTGCTAGTGGTTTGTTCCTCGATGGACAGCGACAAGAGACCCAGTACTTC
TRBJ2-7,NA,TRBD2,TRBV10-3,CAIKPSGSPYEQYF,TGTGCCATCAAGCCTAGCGGGAGCCCCTACGAGCAGTACTTC
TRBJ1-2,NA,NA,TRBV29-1,CSVEGGQGYGYTF,TGCAGCGTTGAAGGGGGGCAAGGGTATGGCTACACCTTC
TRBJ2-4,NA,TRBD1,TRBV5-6,CASSLAGQGADIQYF,TGTGCCAGCAGCTTGGCCGGACAGGGGGCGGACATTCAGTACTTC
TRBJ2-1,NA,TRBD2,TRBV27,CASSPSSGRSYNEQFF,TGTGCCAGCAGTCCATCTAGCGGGAGGTCCTACAATGAGCAGTTCTTC
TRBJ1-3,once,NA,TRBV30,CAWSGRGSGNTIYF,TGTGCCTGGAGTGGACGGGGCTCTGGAAACACCATATATTTT
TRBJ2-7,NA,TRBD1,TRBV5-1,CASSWGQGNEQYF,TGCGCCAGCAGCTGGGGACAGGGGAACGAGCAGTACTTC
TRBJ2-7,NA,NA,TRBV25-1,CASSARDGFYEQYF,TGTGCCAGCAGTGCGCGGGACGGCTTCTACGAGCAGTACTTC
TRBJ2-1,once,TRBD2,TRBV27,CASSLSGRAFNEQFF,TGTGCCAGCAGTTTGAGCGGGAGGGCCTTCAATGAGCAGTTCTTC
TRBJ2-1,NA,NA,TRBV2,CASSPTLGERRLYNEQFF,TGTGCCAGCAGCCCCACCCTCGGGGAGCGGCGGCTCTACAATGAGCAGTTCTTC
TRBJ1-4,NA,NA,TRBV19,CASSIGGAGIEQLFF,TGTGCCAGTAGTATAGGAGGGGCGGGGATCGAGCAACTGTTTTTT